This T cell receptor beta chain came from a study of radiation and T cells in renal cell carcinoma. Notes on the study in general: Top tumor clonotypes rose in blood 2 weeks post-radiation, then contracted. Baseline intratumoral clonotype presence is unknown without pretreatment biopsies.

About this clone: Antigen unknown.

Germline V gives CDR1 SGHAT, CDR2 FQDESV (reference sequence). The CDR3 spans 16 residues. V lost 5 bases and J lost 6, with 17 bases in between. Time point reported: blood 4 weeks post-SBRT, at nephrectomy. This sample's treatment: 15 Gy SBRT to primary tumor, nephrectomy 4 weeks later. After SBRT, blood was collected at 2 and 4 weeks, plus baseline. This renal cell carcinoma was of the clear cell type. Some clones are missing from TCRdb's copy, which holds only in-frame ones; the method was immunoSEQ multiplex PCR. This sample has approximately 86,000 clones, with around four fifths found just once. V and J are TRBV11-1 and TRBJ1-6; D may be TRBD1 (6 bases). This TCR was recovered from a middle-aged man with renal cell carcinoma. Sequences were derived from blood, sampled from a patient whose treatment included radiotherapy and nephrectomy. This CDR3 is CASSKRTAYFNSPLHF. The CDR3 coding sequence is TGTGCCAGCAGCAAGCGGACAGCTTACTTTAATTCACCCCTCCACTTT.